This T cell receptor beta chain emerged from a study of blood T cells in healthy people across ages. Findings and limits, study-wide: The unsorted PBMCs prevented any conclusive comparison of naive versus antigen-experienced cells. Fewer expanded clones and more diversity marked long-lived versus aged donors.

Alongside a J-beta primer mix, a sample-barcoded 5' primer served in a second PCR lasting roughly 6 to 11 cycles. One entry per CDR3 protein results from TCRdb running MiXCR on the 5' RACE reads. The table lists about 1.4 million distinct CDR3 sequences, around 59% of them singletons. With regard to this clonotype: The antigen remains undetermined.

CDR3 length equals 13 residues. Germline V gene sequence: CDR1 MGHDK, CDR2 SYGVNS. Trimming removed 5 bases from V and 8 bases from J, with 12 bases in between. The sequencing input was blood. The chain couples TRBV25-1 to TRBJ1-4; tentatively, D is TRBD1 (5 bases). This TCR was recovered from a man between 18 and 29 years old in good health. The CDR3 nucleotides are TGTGCCAGCAGTCTCCAGGGTCGGGAAAAACTGTTTTTT. Protein product: CASSLQGREKLFF.